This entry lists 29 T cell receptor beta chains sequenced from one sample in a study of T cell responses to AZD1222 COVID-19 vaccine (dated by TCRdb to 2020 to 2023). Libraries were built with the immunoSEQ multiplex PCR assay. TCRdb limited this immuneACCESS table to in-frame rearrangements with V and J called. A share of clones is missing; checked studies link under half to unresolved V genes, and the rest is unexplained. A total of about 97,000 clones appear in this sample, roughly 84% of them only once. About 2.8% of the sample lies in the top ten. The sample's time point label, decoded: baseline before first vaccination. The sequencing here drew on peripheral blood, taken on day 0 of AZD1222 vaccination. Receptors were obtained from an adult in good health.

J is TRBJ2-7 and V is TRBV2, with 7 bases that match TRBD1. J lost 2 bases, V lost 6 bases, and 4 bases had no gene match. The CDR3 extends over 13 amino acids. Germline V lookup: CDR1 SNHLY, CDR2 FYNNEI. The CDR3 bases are TGTGCCAGCAGCCAACAGGGGACCTACGAGCAGTACTTC. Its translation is CASSQQGTYEQYF.

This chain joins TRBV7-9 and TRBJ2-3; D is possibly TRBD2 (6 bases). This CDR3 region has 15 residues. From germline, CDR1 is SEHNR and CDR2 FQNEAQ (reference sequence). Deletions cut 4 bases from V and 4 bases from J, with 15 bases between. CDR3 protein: CASSSAEGPPDTQYF. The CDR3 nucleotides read TGTGCCAGCAGCTCGGCGGAGGGCCCGCCAGATACGCAGTATTTT.

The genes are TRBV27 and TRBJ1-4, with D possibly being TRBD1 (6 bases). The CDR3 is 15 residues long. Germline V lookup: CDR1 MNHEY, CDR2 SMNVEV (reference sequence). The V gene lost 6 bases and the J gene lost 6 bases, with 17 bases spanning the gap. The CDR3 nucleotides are TGTGCCAGCAGGGAATTCGGGACACAATATGAAAAACTGTTTTTT. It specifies CASREFGTQYEKLFF.

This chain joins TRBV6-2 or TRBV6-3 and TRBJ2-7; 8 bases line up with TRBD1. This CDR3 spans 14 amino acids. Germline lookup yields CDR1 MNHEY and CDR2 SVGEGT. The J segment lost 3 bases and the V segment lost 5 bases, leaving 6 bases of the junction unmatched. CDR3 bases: TGTGCCAGCAGTCCGGACAGGGTGGGCTACGAGCAGTACTTC. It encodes CASSPDRVGYEQYF.

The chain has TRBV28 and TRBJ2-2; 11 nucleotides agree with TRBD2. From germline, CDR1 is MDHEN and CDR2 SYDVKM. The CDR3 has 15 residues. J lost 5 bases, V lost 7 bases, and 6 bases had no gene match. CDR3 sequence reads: CASTPGLAETGELFF. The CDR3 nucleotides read TGTGCCAGCACACCGGGACTAGCGGAAACCGGGGAGCTGTTTTTT.

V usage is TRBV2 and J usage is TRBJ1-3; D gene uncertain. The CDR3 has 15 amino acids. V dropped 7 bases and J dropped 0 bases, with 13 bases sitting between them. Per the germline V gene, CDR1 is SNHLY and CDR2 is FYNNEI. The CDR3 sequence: CASTLRSRSGNTIYF. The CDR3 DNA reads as TGTGCCAGCACCCTAAGGAGCCGCTCTGGAAACACCATATATTTT.

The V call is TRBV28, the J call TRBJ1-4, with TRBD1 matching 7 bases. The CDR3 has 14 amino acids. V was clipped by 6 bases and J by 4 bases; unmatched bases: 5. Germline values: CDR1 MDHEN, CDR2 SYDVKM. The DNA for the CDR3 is TGTGCCAGCAGAACACAGGGGAATAATGAAAAACTGTTTTTT. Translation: CASRTQGNNEKLFF.

CDR3 in amino acids: CASSLVAGGNEKLFF. In DNA, the CDR3 is TGCGCCAGCAGCTTGGTGGCAGGGGGGAATGAAAAACTGTTTTTT. The V gene is TRBV5-1, the J gene TRBJ1-4; TRBD1 matches 7 bases. V dropped 0 bases and J dropped 5; count of bases not matched to a gene: 4. The CDR3 length is 15 residues. Germline lookup yields CDR1 SGHRS and CDR2 YFSETQ. Using reference TRBV5-1 and TRBJ1-4 for the parts outside the CDR3, the full variable domain is KAGVTQTPRYLIKTRGQQVTLSCSPISGHRSVSWYQQTPGQGLQFLFEYFSETQRNKGNFPGRFSGRQFSNSRSEMNVSTLELGDSALYLCASSLVAGGNEKLFFGSGTQLSVL.

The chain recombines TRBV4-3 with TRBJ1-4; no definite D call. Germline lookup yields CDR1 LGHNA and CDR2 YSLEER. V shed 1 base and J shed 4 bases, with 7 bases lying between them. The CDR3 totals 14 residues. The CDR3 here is CASSQGGINEKLFF. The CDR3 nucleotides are TGCGCCAGCAGCCAAGGAGGGATTAATGAAAAACTGTTTTTT.

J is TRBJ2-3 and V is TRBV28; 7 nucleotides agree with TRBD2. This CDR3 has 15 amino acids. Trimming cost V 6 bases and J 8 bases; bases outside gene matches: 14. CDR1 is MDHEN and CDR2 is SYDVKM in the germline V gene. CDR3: CASRPSGAPFGTQYF. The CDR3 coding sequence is TGTGCCAGCAGGCCCAGCGGGGCCCCGTTTGGTACGCAGTATTTT.

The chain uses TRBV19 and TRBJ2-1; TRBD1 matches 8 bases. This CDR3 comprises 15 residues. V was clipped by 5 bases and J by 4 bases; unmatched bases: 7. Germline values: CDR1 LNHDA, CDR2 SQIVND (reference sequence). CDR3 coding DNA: TGTGCCAGTAGTTTCGGGACAGGACTATACAATGAGCAGTTCTTC. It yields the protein CASSFGTGLYNEQFF.

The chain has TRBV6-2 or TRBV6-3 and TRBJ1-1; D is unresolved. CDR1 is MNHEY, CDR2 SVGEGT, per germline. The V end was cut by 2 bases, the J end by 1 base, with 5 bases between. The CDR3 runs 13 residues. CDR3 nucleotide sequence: TGTGCCAGCAGTTACACCGGGAACACTGAAGCTTTCTTT. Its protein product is CASSYTGNTEAFF.

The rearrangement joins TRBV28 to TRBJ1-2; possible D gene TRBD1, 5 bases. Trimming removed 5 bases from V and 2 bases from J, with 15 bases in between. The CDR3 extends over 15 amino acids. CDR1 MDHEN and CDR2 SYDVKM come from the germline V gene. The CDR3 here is CASSLDGTGNYGYTF. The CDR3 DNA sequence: TGTGCCAGCAGTCTTGATGGGACGGGAAACTATGGCTACACCTTC.

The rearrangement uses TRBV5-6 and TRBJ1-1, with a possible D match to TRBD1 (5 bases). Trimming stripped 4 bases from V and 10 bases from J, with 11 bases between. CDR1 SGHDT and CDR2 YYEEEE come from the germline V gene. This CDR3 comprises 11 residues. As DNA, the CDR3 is TGTGCCAGCAGCCGCTATGGGGGAGCTTTCTTT. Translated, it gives CASSRYGGAFF.

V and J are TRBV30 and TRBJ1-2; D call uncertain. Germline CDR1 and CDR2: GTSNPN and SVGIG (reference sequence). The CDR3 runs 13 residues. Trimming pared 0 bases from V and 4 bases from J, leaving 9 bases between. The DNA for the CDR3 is TGTGCCTGGAGTGTACGCGGTGTCTATGGCTACACCTTC. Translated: CAWSVRGVYGYTF.

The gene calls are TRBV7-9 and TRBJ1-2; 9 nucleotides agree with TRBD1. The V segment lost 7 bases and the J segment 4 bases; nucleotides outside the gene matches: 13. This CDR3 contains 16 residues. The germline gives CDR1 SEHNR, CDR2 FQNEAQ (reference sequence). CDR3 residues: CASTPPRQGESYGYTF. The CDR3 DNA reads TGTGCCAGCACCCCTCCACGACAGGGGGAAAGCTATGGCTACACCTTC.

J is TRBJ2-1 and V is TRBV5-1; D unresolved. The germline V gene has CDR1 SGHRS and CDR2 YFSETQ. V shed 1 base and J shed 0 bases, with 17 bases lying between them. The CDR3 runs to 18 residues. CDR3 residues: CASSLLNWRPSSYNEQFF. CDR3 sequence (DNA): TGCGCCAGCAGCTTGCTAAATTGGCGGCCGAGCTCCTACAATGAGCAGTTCTTC.

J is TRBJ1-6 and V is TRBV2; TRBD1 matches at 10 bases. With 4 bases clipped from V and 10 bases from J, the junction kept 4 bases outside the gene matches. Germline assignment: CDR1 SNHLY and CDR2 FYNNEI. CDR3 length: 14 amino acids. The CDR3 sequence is CASSAGTGDSPLHF. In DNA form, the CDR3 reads TGTGCCAGCAGTGCCGGGACAGGGGACTCACCCCTCCACTTT.

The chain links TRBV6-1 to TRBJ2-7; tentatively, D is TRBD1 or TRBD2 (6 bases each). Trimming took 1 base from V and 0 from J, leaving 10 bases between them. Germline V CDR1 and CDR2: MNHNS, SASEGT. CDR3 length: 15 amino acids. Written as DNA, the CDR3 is TGTGCCAGCAGTGAAGACGCGGGACACTCCTACGAGCAGTACTTC. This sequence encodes CASSEDAGHSYEQYF.

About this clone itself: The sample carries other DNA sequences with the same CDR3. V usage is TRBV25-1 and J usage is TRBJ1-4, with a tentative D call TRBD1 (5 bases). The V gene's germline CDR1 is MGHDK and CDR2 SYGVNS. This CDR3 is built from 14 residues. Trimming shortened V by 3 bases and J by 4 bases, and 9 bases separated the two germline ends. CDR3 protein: CASSDRVGNEKLFF. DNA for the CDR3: TGTGCCAGCAGTGACAGGGTTGGTAATGAAAAACTGTTTTTT.

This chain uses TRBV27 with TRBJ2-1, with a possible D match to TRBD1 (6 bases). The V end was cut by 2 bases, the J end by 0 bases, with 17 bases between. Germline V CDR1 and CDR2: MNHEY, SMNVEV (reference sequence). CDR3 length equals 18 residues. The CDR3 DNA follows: TGTGCCAGCAGTTTAAAAGGGACACGGGGCGGCTCCTACAATGAGCAGTTCTTC. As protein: CASSLKGTRGGSYNEQFF.

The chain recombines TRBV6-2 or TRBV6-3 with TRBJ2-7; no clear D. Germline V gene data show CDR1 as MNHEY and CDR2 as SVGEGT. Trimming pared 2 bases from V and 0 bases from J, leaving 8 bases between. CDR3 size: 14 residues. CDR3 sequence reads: CASSYGSGSYEQYF. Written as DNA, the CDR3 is TGTGCCAGCAGTTACGGGTCAGGCTCCTACGAGCAGTACTTC.

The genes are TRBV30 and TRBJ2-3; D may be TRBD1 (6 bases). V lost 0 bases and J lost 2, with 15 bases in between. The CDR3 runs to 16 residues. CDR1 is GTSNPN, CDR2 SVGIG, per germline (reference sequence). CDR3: CAWSVGALSSTDTQYF. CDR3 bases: TGTGCCTGGAGTGTGGGGGCCCTGTCTTCCACAGATACGCAGTATTTT.

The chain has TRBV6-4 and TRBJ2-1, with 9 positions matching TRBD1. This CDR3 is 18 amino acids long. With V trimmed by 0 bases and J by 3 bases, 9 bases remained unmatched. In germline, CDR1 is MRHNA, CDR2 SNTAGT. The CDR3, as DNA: TGTGCCAGCAGTGACTCATCGATACAGGGGGCCGGCTACAATGAGCAGTTCTTC. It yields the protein CASSDSSIQGAGYNEQFF.

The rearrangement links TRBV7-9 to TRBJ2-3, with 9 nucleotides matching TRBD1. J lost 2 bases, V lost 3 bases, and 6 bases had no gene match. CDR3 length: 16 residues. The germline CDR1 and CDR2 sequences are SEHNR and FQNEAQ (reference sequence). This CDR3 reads CASSFDRGGVTDTQYF. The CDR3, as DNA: TGTGCCAGCAGCTTTGACAGGGGGGGGGTCACAGATACGCAGTATTTT.

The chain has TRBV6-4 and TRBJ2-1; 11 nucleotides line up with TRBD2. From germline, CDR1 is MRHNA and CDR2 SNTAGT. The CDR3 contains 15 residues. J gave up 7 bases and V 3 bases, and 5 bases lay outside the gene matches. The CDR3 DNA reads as TGTGCCAGCAGTGAGATAGCGGGGGGGATGAATGAGCAGTTCTTC. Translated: CASSEIAGGMNEQFF.

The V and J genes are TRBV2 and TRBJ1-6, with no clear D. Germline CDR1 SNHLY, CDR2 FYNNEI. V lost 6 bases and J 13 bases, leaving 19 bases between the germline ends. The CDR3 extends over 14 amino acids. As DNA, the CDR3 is TGTGCCAGCAGGCGAGACGGAAAATATGGGCCCCTCCACTTT. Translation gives CASRRDGKYGPLHF. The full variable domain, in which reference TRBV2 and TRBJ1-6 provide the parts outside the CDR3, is EPEVTQTPSHQVTQMGQEVILRCVPISNHLYFYWYRQILGQKVEFLVSFYNNEISEKSEIFDDQFSVERPDGSNFTLKIRSTKLEDSAMYFCASRRDGKYGPLHFGNGTRLTVT.

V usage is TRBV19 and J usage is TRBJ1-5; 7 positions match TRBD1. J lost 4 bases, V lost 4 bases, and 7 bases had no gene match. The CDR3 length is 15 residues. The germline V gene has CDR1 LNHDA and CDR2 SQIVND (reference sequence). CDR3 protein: CASSSWDSNNQPQHF. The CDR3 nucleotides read TGTGCCAGTAGTAGTTGGGACAGCAATAATCAGCCCCAGCATTTT.

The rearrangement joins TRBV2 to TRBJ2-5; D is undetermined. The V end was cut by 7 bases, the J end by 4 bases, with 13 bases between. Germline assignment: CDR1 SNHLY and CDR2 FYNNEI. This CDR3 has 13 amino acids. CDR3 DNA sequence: TGTGCCAGCATAGTGGGAACCAGAGAGACCCAGTACTTC. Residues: CASIVGTRETQYF.